Listed below are T cell receptor beta chains from one sample, sequenced in a study of OX40 agonist ivuxolimab in advanced cancers. Method: immunoSEQ multiplex PCR; TCRdb's copy keeps in-frame clones and lacks some. The top ten clones hold 0.5% of a sample with over 85,000 clones, around 88% of them seen once. The sequencing used CD4+ or CD8+ T cells sorted from blood, collected in a trial of the OX40 agonist ivuxolimab. The receptors were gathered from an adult with an advanced solid tumor such as melanoma, head and neck, liver or kidney cancer. The CDR3 runs from the conserved cysteine through the conserved F or W. A D gene is named only where the DNA matches it firmly. Some rows mark clone size as missing; the rest say once, few, many or name a class of expanded clone.

V	size	J	D	DNA	CDR3
TRBV7-3	.	TRBJ1-2	TRBD1	TGTGCCAGCAGCCTATTAGGACAGGGGGTTATGCGTTATGGCTACACCTTC	CASSLLGQGVMRYGYTF
TRBV5-1	.	TRBJ2-2	.	TGCGCCAGCAGCTCCTACAGTTATTCCACCGGGGAGCTGTTTTTT	CASSSYSYSTGELFF
TRBV29-1	.	TRBJ1-6	.	TGCAGCGTTGAAACGGATCTAAATTCACCCCTCCACTTT	CSVETDLNSPLHF
TRBV9	.	TRBJ2-3	TRBD2	TGTGCCAGCAGCGTACCTAGCGGGGGTTCAACAGATACGCAGTATTTT	CASSVPSGGSTDTQYF
TRBV18	.	TRBJ2-5	TRBD1	TGTGCCAGCTCACCTCGACAGGGGGCTACGGGGGAGACCCAGTACTTC	CASSPRQGATGETQYF
TRBV5-1	.	TRBJ2-4	TRBD1	TGCGCCAGCAGCTTGGCCCCCGGGACAGAAAACATTCAGTACTTC	CASSLAPGTENIQYF
TRBV4-3	.	TRBJ1-4	TRBD1	TGCGCCAGCAGCCAAGTAGGAGACAGGGGCGGTGAAAAACTGTTTTTT	CASSQVGDRGGEKLFF
TRBV10-3	.	TRBJ1-1	.	TGTGCCACCGCAGAGGTGGAGGGCGACACTGAAGCTTTCTTT	CATAEVEGDTEAFF
TRBV9	few	TRBJ2-5	.	TGTGCCAGCAGCGTAGAGGTAGGACAAGAGACCCAGTACTTC	CASSVEVGQETQYF
TRBV6-5	.	TRBJ2-3	.	TGTGCCAGCAGTTACTCGAGCATAGGAAGCACAGATACGCAGTATTTT	CASSYSSIGSTDTQYF
TRBV7-6	.	TRBJ2-5	TRBD1	TGTGCCAGCACCTCACTGACAGGGCAAGAGACCCAGTACTTC	CASTSLTGQETQYF
TRBV29-1	.	TRBJ1-1	.	TGCAGCGTTGAAGATCGGTTTAAAGCGGGTGAAGCTTTCTTT	CSVEDRFKAGEAFF
TRBV19	.	TRBJ1-1	.	TGTGCCAGTAGTATGGCCCTATCTACCGGCGTTGGGGAAGCTTTCTTT	CASSMALSTGVGEAFF
TRBV29-1	.	TRBJ1-2	.	TGCAGCGCATTACAGGGAAACTATGGCTACACCTTC	CSALQGNYGYTF
TRBV6-5	.	TRBJ2-3	.	TGTGCCAGCACGGCACGCGGAACAGATACGCAGTATTTT	CASTARGTDTQYF
TRBV19	once	TRBJ1-5	TRBD1	TGTGCCAGTAGTTCTCAGGGACAGCCCAATCAGCCCCAGCATTTT	CASSSQGQPNQPQHF
TRBV12-5	.	TRBJ1-2	.	TGTGCTAGTGTATCTGGAGGGGACTATGGCTACACCTTC	CASVSGGDYGYTF
TRBV10-3	.	TRBJ1-4	.	TGTGCCATCAGTCTAGGGGCCCCCACAACTAATGAAAAACTGTTTTTT	CAISLGAPTTNEKLFF
TRBV4-1	.	TRBJ1-2	.	TGCGCCAGCAGCCAAGTTTTCGGCCCCCGCAACTATGGCTACACCTTC	CASSQVFGPRNYGYTF
TRBV6-5	.	TRBJ2-7	TRBD1	TGTGCCAGCGCCCGGACAGGGACTTTTTACGAGCAGTACTTC	CASARTGTFYEQYF
TRBV14	.	TRBJ2-7	.	TGTGCCAGCAGCCAGTCGGGGGGCAGGGCATCCTACGAGCAGTACTTC	CASSQSGGRASYEQYF
TRBV6-1	.	TRBJ1-5	TRBD1	TGTGCCAGCAGTGAAGGGGCAGGGGGCGGTCAGCCCCAGCATTTT	CASSEGAGGGQPQHF
TRBV9	.	TRBJ2-5	.	TGTGCCAGCAGCGTAGGAGTACAGGTCGGGGGAGAGACCCAGTACTTC	CASSVGVQVGGETQYF
TRBV4-2	.	TRBJ2-1	.	TGTGCCAGCAGCCAAGACCGGGGTTCTAATGAGCAGTTCTTC	CASSQDRGSNEQFF
TRBV5-4	.	TRBJ1-2	TRBD1	TGTGCCAGCAGCTTATCTGACAGGGGCTATGGCTACACCTTC	CASSLSDRGYGYTF
TRBV5-6	.	TRBJ1-2	.	TGTGCCAGCAGCCCGTACCGGAGAAAAGCTAACTATGGCTACACCTTC	CASSPYRRKANYGYTF
TRBV5-1	.	TRBJ2-5	.	TGCGCCAGCAGCTTGACAGGGCCGTATCAAGAGACCCAGTACTTC	CASSLTGPYQETQYF
TRBV11-2	.	TRBJ2-5	.	TGTGCCAGCAGCAAGGCCGACCAAGAGACCCAGTACTTC	CASSKADQETQYF
TRBV4-1	.	TRBJ1-5	.	TGCGCCAGCAGCCAAGATATCGGTCAAGCCAATCAGCCCCAGCATTTT	CASSQDIGQANQPQHF
TRBV4-1	.	TRBJ1-1	.	TGCGCCAGCAGCCAAGATCGGGGGGTAGCTTTCTTT	CASSQDRGVAFF
TRBV29-1	.	TRBJ2-5	TRBD2	TGCAGCGTTGTGGGTAGCGGGGGGGCCTGGGAGACCCAGTACTTC	CSVVGSGGAWETQYF
TRBV2	.	TRBJ2-5	.	TGTGCCAGCAGACGTACAGCGGAGACCCAGTACTTC	CASRRTAETQYF
TRBV19	.	TRBJ2-2	.	TGTGCCAGTAGTCCCCCGGGGATCGGCACCGGGGAGCTGTTTTTT	CASSPPGIGTGELFF
TRBV16	.	TRBJ2-7	.	TGTGCCAGCAGCCCTGGGTCGTCGGGCGAGCAGTACTTC	CASSPGSSGEQYF
TRBV6-5	.	TRBJ2-5	TRBD2	TGTGCCAGCAGTTGGACTAGCGGAGAGACCCAGTACTTC	CASSWTSGETQYF
TRBV6-5	.	TRBJ2-7	TRBD1	TGTGCCAGCAGTTTCGACAGGGTGAGCTCCTACGAGCAGTACTTC	CASSFDRVSSYEQYF
TRBV7-2	.	TRBJ1-4	TRBD1	TGTGCCAGCAGCCCTCGACTTCTGGACAGGGGGACAAATGAAAAACTGTTTTTT	CASSPRLLDRGTNEKLFF
TRBV19	few	TRBJ1-5	TRBD1	TGTGCCAGTAGTACAACAGGGGGCGGCAATCAGCCCCAGCATTTT	CASSTTGGGNQPQHF
TRBV18	.	TRBJ1-2	.	TGTGCCAGCTCACCAGGGACTTCTGCTAACTATGGCTACACCTTC	CASSPGTSANYGYTF
TRBV4-2	few	TRBJ2-5	.	TGTGCCAGCAGCCAAAATCGGGACCAAGAGACCCAGTACTTC	CASSQNRDQETQYF
TRBV6-1	.	TRBJ1-3	.	TGTGCCAGCAGTGCAGGGTCATCTGGAAACACCATATATTTT	CASSAGSSGNTIYF
TRBV7-2	.	TRBJ1-1	TRBD1	TGTGCCAGCAGCCTAGCGGGGACAGGGGGTACTGAAGCTTTCTTT	CASSLAGTGGTEAFF